Each of the 18 T cell receptor beta chains below was sequenced from the same sample in a study of beta chain features in type 1 diabetes. Study results and limitations: Researchers report that Type 1 diabetes patients had moderately but significantly shorter TCRB CDR3s across all four CD4+ subsets.

Their specific antigens are unknown. As every portion of the isolated RNA was reverse transcribed, the sequencing read expressed TCRB transcripts. Sequenced by immunoSEQ multiplex PCR; TCRdb stores in-frame clones only, minus some. The profile shows 150,000 to 200,000 clones, around 9.7% of them singletons. Sequencing used central memory CD4+ T cells from blood. These receptors were taken from a woman in her 30s with type 1 diabetes.

The V call is TRBV19, the J call TRBJ2-1, with 7 bases lining up with TRBD2. J was trimmed by 4 bases and V by 4 bases; bases with no gene match: 7. The CDR3 is 15 amino acids. The germline gives CDR1 LNHDA, CDR2 SQIVND (reference sequence). The CDR3 region is CASSSPGTIYNEQFF. The CDR3 coding sequence is TGTGCCAGTAGTAGCCCCGGGACTATATACAATGAGCAGTTCTTC.

The V gene is TRBV27, the J gene TRBJ1-5; TRBD1 agrees at 7 bases. V dropped 3 bases and J dropped 6; count of bases not matched to a gene: 8. The CDR3 is 15 residues long. The germline CDR1 and CDR2 sequences are MNHEY and SMNVEV (reference sequence). The CDR3 loop is CASSFSPQGGQPQHF. CDR3 DNA: TGTGCCAGCAGTTTTTCGCCTCAGGGGGGTCAGCCCCAGCATTTT.

V gene TRBV10-3 combines with J gene TRBJ1-5; tentative D call: TRBD1 (5 bases). Germline CDR1 is ENHRY and CDR2 is SYGVKD. The V end lost 1 base, the J end lost 5 bases, and 12 bases lay between the germline ends. There are 15 residues in the CDR3. The CDR3: CAISEWAGSDQPQHF. DNA of the CDR3: TGTGCCATCAGTGAGTGGGCAGGGTCGGATCAGCCCCAGCATTTT.

A few counts support this clone. The chain's CDR3 is CASSTRANTQYF. CDR3 DNA: TGTGCCAGTAGTACCAGGGCAAATACGCAGTATTTT. The V gene is TRBV19, the J gene TRBJ2-3, with a possible D match to TRBD1 (5 bases). Germline-derived CDR1 and CDR2 are LNHDA and SQIVND (reference sequence). The CDR3 length is 12 residues. The ends were cut back, 4 bases at V and 7 bases at J, with 9 bases in the middle.

This clone has just a few counts. The V call is TRBV13, the J call TRBJ2-7; TRBD1 aligns across 9 bases. The V segment lost 5 bases and the J segment 2 bases; nucleotides outside the gene matches: 4. CDR1 is PRHDT, CDR2 FYEKMQ, per germline (reference sequence). The CDR3 has 14 amino acids. CDR3 DNA sequence: TGTGCCAGCAGCAAGAGACAGGGGGCCTACGAGCAGTACTTC. This gives the protein CASSKRQGAYEQYF.

The genes are TRBV19 and TRBJ2-7, with a possible D match to TRBD2 (6 bases). This CDR3 has 14 residues. V was clipped by 5 bases and J by 0 bases, with 11 bases between them. Germline CDR1 and CDR2: LNHDA and SQIVND (reference sequence). CDR3 protein: CASSSSVSSYEQYF. The CDR3 DNA reads as TGTGCCAGTAGTTCTAGCGTATCCTCCTACGAGCAGTACTTC. The full variable domain, with the rest looked up from reference TRBV19 and TRBJ2-7, is DGGITQSPKYLFRKEGQNVTLSCEQNLNHDAMYWYRQDPGQGLRLIYYSQIVNDFQKGDIAEGYSVSREKKESFPLTVTSAQKNPTAFYLCASSSSVSSYEQYFGPGTRLTVT.

CDR3 in DNA: TGTGCCAGCAGCCCTACACTAACTGGCACAGATACGCAGTATTTT. This sequence encodes CASSPTLTGTDTQYF. The J gene is TRBJ2-3, the V gene TRBV7-3; D not certain. The CDR3 runs to 15 residues. Germline V gene lookup returns CDR1 SGHTA and CDR2 FQGTGA. V lost 5 bases and J lost 1, with 13 bases in between.

This chain uses TRBV7-3 with TRBJ2-1; D perhaps matches TRBD1 (5 bases). This CDR3 region has 15 residues. Germline CDR1 is SGHTA and CDR2 is FQGTGA. With 4 bases removed from V and 2 bases from J, the gap between germline ends came to 12 bases. CDR3 coding DNA: TGTGCCAGCAGCTCAGGGCTCTTTGCCTACAATGAGCAGTTCTTC. Translated, it gives CASSSGLFAYNEQFF.

This clone was found once. The rearrangement links TRBV9 to TRBJ1-2; tentative D call: TRBD1 (5 bases). Germline V gene data show CDR1 as SGDLS and CDR2 as YYNGEE. V lost 0 bases, J lost 4 bases, and 13 bases lay in between. This CDR3 spans 15 amino acids. The CDR3 coding sequence is TGTGCCAGCAGCGTAGATCTTACAGGATCCTATGGCTACACCTTC. Translating gives CASSVDLTGSYGYTF.

In its sample, this clone was seen a few times. As DNA, the CDR3 is TGCGCCAGCAGCCTAAACACCGGGGAGCTGTTTTTT. This codes for CASSLNTGELFF. J is TRBJ2-2 and V is TRBV5-1; D unclear. This CDR3 comprises 12 residues. Deletions cut 4 bases from V and 2 bases from J, with 3 bases between. Germline V gene data show CDR1 as SGHRS and CDR2 as YFSETQ.

The chain couples TRBV5-1 to TRBJ2-7, with 10 nucleotides matching TRBD1. Germline V lookup: CDR1 SGHRS, CDR2 YFSETQ. The trim removed 4 bases at V and 5 bases at J, leaving 9 bases unmatched. This CDR3 contains 15 residues. CDR3 in DNA: TGCGCCAGCAGCCCGCCCGGGACAGGGGCCCACGAGCAGTACTTC. Translation: CASSPPGTGAHEQYF.

The chain has TRBV28 and TRBJ2-7; D is unclear. The CDR3 runs 11 residues. In germline, CDR1 is MDHEN, CDR2 SYDVKM. Trimming removed 6 bases from V and 3 bases from J, with 6 bases in between. CDR3 residues: CASRIHYEQYF. DNA for the CDR3: TGTGCCAGCAGAATCCACTACGAGCAGTACTTC. Looking up the rest from reference TRBV28 and TRBJ2-7 gives the full variable domain: DVKVTQSSRYLVKRTGEKVFLECVQDMDHENMFWYRQDPGLGLRLIYFSYDVKMKEKGDIPEGYSVSREKKERFSLILESASTNQTSMYLCASRIHYEQYFGPGTRLTVT.

The table lists this clone with a few counts. The chain uses TRBV7-3 and TRBJ2-7, with 9 bases fitting TRBD2. CDR3 size: 15 residues. V lost 5 bases and J lost 2; bases outside the gene matches: 7. CDR1 and CDR2 from the germline V gene are SGHTA and FQGTGA. The CDR3 coding sequence is TGTGCCAGCAGCCCCGCTAGCGGGACGCCCTACGAGCAGTACTTC. Translated: CASSPASGTPYEQYF. The full variable domain, with the rest looked up from reference TRBV7-3 and TRBJ2-7, is GAGVSQTPSNKVTEKGKYVELRCDPISGHTALYWYRQSLGQGPEFLIYFQGTGAADDSGLPNDRFFAVRPEGSVSTLKIQRTERGDSAVYLCASSPASGTPYEQYFGPGTRLTVT.

The chain is built from TRBV13 and TRBJ2-5, with 10 bases fitting TRBD2. The ends lost 4 bases at V and 4 bases at J; junction bases unmatched: 6. The CDR3 has 15 amino acids. Germline V gives CDR1 PRHDT, CDR2 FYEKMQ (reference sequence). The CDR3 reads CASSSKAGGIETQYF. CDR3 nucleotide sequence: TGTGCCAGCAGCTCAAAAGCGGGAGGGATAGAGACCCAGTACTTC.

This chain joins TRBV10-3 and TRBJ2-3; D may be TRBD2 (6 bases). The CDR3 sequence is 14 residues long. Germline CDR1 is ENHRY and CDR2 is SYGVKD. The V end was cut by 3 bases, the J end by 4 bases, with 11 bases between. CDR3 protein: CAISDQTRSDTQYF. CDR3 DNA: TGTGCCATCAGTGACCAGACTAGGTCAGATACGCAGTATTTT.

The chain combines TRBV30 with TRBJ2-1; D perhaps matches TRBD2 (6 bases). This CDR3 is built from 15 residues. The V gene lost 1 base and the J gene lost 4 bases, with 14 bases spanning the gap. Germline V gives CDR1 GTSNPN, CDR2 SVGIG (reference sequence). CDR3 in DNA: TGTGCCTGGAGTGGTGATAGCGGAAGATACAATGAGCAGTTCTTC. As protein: CAWSGDSGRYNEQFF.

A few counts support this clone. The chain has TRBV18 and TRBJ1-1; D is undetermined. The germline V and J ends were trimmed by 3 bases and 4 bases, with 21 bases remaining between them. Germline V gene data show CDR1 as KGHSH and CDR2 as LQKENI. CDR3 length: 17 amino acids. CDR3 nucleotide sequence: TGTGCCAGCTCACCTAGGTCGGGAAGTAACATCGGCACTGAAGCTTTCTTT. This encodes CASSPRSGSNIGTEAFF.

V is TRBV28 and J is TRBJ2-1; 7 positions match TRBD1. The V and J ends lost 8 bases and 0 bases, in that order; junction bases with no gene match: 7. The CDR3 length is 15 residues. Germline V lookup: CDR1 MDHEN, CDR2 SYDVKM. CDR3 region: CASPPAGGSYNEQFF. CDR3 nucleotides: TGTGCCAGCCCGCCGGCAGGGGGCTCCTACAATGAGCAGTTCTTC.